A selection of T cell receptor beta chains follows, all from one sample in a study of shared clonotypes between healthy human individuals. TCRdb's copy holds only in-frame clones and misses some; the assay was immunoSEQ multiplex PCR. This table holds roughly 2,000,000 clones, 85% to 95% found once. Sequencing input: naive CD8+ T cells sorted from blood. Every receptor here comes from a man aged 18 to 30 in good health. Each CDR3 is given with its conserved first and last residue. Fields, in order: V gene, J gene, D gene, clone size, CDR3 protein, CDR3 DNA. The D gene is left open where the match is weak. Expanded clones are given a class, and other clones once, few, many or no size at all.

v_call: TRBV4-1; j_call: TRBJ1-6; d_call: .; clone_size: .; cdr3_aa: CASSQERASSPLHF; cdr3_nt: TGCGCCAGCAGCCAAGAACGGGCGAGTTCACCCCTCCACTTT
v_call: TRBV4-3; j_call: TRBJ2-2; d_call: .; clone_size: .; cdr3_aa: CASSQDRGLNTGELFF; cdr3_nt: TGCGCCAGCAGCCAAGATAGGGGCCTTAACACCGGGGAGCTGTTTTTT
v_call: TRBV5-6; j_call: TRBJ2-3; d_call: TRBD2; clone_size: .; cdr3_aa: CASSSSGRTDTQYF; cdr3_nt: TGTGCCAGCAGCTCTAGCGGGCGGACAGATACGCAGTATTTT
v_call: TRBV7-9; j_call: TRBJ1-2; d_call: TRBD1; clone_size: .; cdr3_aa: CASSYNPLTGTGGREGYTF; cdr3_nt: TGTGCCAGCAGCTACAATCCCCTTACCGGGACAGGGGGCCGCGAGGGCTACACCTTC
v_call: TRBV9; j_call: TRBJ1-2; d_call: .; clone_size: .; cdr3_aa: CASSLGTNYGYTF; cdr3_nt: TGTGCCAGCAGCCTCGGGACAAACTATGGCTACACCTTC
v_call: TRBV27; j_call: TRBJ2-5; d_call: .; clone_size: .; cdr3_aa: CASRPGSHQETQYF; cdr3_nt: TGTGCCTCCCGTCCGGGATCTCATCAAGAGACCCAGTACTTC
v_call: TRBV4-2; j_call: TRBJ2-5; d_call: .; clone_size: .; cdr3_aa: CASSQDGDQETQYF; cdr3_nt: TGTGCCAGCAGCCAAGATGGGGACCAAGAGACCCAGTACTTC
v_call: TRBV4-1; j_call: TRBJ2-2; d_call: .; clone_size: .; cdr3_aa: CASSHRLGNTGELFF; cdr3_nt: TGCGCCAGCAGCCACAGACTAGGGAACACCGGGGAGCTGTTTTTT
v_call: TRBV30; j_call: TRBJ1-2; d_call: .; clone_size: .; cdr3_aa: CAWSIQGNYGYTF; cdr3_nt: TGTGCCTGGAGTATCCAGGGGAACTATGGCTACACCTTC
v_call: TRBV7-9; j_call: TRBJ1-1; d_call: .; clone_size: .; cdr3_aa: CASSPQGGIEAFF; cdr3_nt: TGTGCCAGCAGCCCCCAGGGAGGCATTGAAGCTTTCTTT
v_call: TRBV9; j_call: TRBJ2-2; d_call: .; clone_size: .; cdr3_aa: CASSVWAGELFF; cdr3_nt: TGTGCCAGCAGCGTATGGGCCGGGGAGCTGTTTTTT
v_call: TRBV4-3; j_call: TRBJ2-7; d_call: .; clone_size: .; cdr3_aa: CASSQVWGSGHDRSYEQYF; cdr3_nt: TGCGCCAGCAGCCAAGTCTGGGGTAGTGGGCATGACCGTTCCTACGAGCAGTACTTC
v_call: TRBV6-5; j_call: TRBJ1-3; d_call: .; clone_size: .; cdr3_aa: CASSYSSGNTIYF; cdr3_nt: TGTGCCAGCAGTTATAGCTCTGGAAACACCATATATTTT
v_call: TRBV9; j_call: TRBJ2-7; d_call: TRBD1; clone_size: .; cdr3_aa: CASSVAGGNYEQYF; cdr3_nt: TGTGCCAGCAGCGTAGCAGGGGGCAACTACGAGCAGTACTTC
v_call: TRBV5-1; j_call: TRBJ2-1; d_call: .; clone_size: .; cdr3_aa: CASSTVDRTRPTYNEQFF; cdr3_nt: TGCGCCAGCAGCACAGTGGACCGAACCAGACCTACTTACAATGAGCAGTTCTTC
v_call: TRBV7-2; j_call: TRBJ1-3; d_call: .; clone_size: .; cdr3_aa: CASRPGLGIGNTIYF; cdr3_nt: TGTGCCAGCAGGCCTGGCCTTGGTATTGGAAACACCATATATTTT
v_call: TRBV5-4; j_call: TRBJ2-5; d_call: TRBD2; clone_size: once; cdr3_aa: CASSPTKWREGQETQYF; cdr3_nt: TGTGCCAGCAGCCCCACAAAATGGCGGGAGGGCCAAGAGACCCAGTACTTC
v_call: TRBV9; j_call: TRBJ2-7; d_call: TRBD2; clone_size: .; cdr3_aa: CASSVSGREDEQYF; cdr3_nt: TGTGCCAGCAGCGTTAGCGGGAGGGAGGACGAGCAGTACTTC
v_call: TRBV6-5; j_call: TRBJ1-4; d_call: .; clone_size: .; cdr3_aa: CASSAIAGGELFF; cdr3_nt: TGTGCCAGCAGTGCAATTGCTGGTGGGGAACTGTTTTTT
v_call: TRBV27; j_call: TRBJ2-7; d_call: .; clone_size: .; cdr3_aa: CASSWAATYEQYF; cdr3_nt: TGTGCCAGCAGTTGGGCGGCGACCTACGAGCAGTACTTC
v_call: TRBV5-6; j_call: TRBJ2-3; d_call: .; clone_size: .; cdr3_aa: CASSLGALTDTQYF; cdr3_nt: TGTGCCAGCAGCTTGGGAGCCCTCACAGATACGCAGTATTTT
v_call: TRBV5-4; j_call: TRBJ2-1; d_call: .; clone_size: .; cdr3_aa: CASDRDEDNEQFF; cdr3_nt: TGTGCCAGCGATAGGGACGAAGACAATGAGCAGTTCTTC
v_call: TRBV19; j_call: TRBJ2-1; d_call: .; clone_size: .; cdr3_aa: CASSTPPRAKLGEQFF; cdr3_nt: TGTGCCAGTAGTACCCCGCCGCGAGCCAAGTTGGGTGAGCAGTTCTTC
v_call: TRBV27; j_call: TRBJ2-7; d_call: TRBD1; clone_size: .; cdr3_aa: CASRRQGAPDEQYF; cdr3_nt: TGTGCCAGCAGGCGACAGGGGGCACCTGACGAGCAGTACTTC
v_call: TRBV9; j_call: TRBJ1-5; d_call: .; clone_size: .; cdr3_aa: CASSVGGALGQPQHF; cdr3_nt: TGTGCCAGCAGCGTAGGGGGGGCACTGGGTCAGCCCCAGCATTTT
v_call: TRBV4-3; j_call: TRBJ1-4; d_call: TRBD1; clone_size: once; cdr3_aa: CASSSGQEGNEKLFF; cdr3_nt: TGCGCCAGCAGCTCTGGACAGGAGGGGAATGAAAAACTGTTTTTT
v_call: TRBV21-1; j_call: TRBJ1-1; d_call: .; clone_size: .; cdr3_aa: CASTPGLQIDTEAFF; cdr3_nt: TGTGCCAGCACCCCGGGCCTCCAAATCGACACTGAAGCTTTCTTT
v_call: TRBV7-6; j_call: TRBJ2-2; d_call: .; clone_size: .; cdr3_aa: CASSLVPGGTGELFF; cdr3_nt: TGTGCCAGCAGCTTAGTTCCGGGCGGAACCGGGGAGCTGTTTTTT
v_call: TRBV28; j_call: TRBJ2-7; d_call: TRBD1; clone_size: .; cdr3_aa: CASSPRSGTGNYEQYF; cdr3_nt: TGTGCCAGCAGCCCGAGATCCGGGACAGGGAACTACGAGCAGTACTTC
v_call: TRBV10-2; j_call: TRBJ2-3; d_call: TRBD2; clone_size: once; cdr3_aa: CASTLAGFTDTQYF; cdr3_nt: TGCGCCAGCACCTTAGCGGGCTTCACAGATACGCAGTATTTT
v_call: TRBV4-1; j_call: TRBJ2-2; d_call: .; clone_size: .; cdr3_aa: CASSHPGNTGELFF; cdr3_nt: TGCGCCAGCAGCCACCCGGGGAACACCGGGGAGCTGTTTTTT